The rows below give T cell receptor beta chains drawn from one sample of a study of T cells in tuberculosis. TCRdb's table, derived via immunoSEQ multiplex PCR, lists solely in-frame clones and lacks some. The sample contains about 40,000 clones, around 92% of which appear only once. Sequenced sample: PBMCs. These receptor sequences come from a donor aged 10-29 years with latent tuberculosis or without tuberculosis infection. Some clones in this sample may be carry-over from other donors' samples. CDR3s include the opening cysteine and the closing phenylalanine or tryptophan. A D gene is named only where the DNA matches it firmly. Clone size is not always given. Where it is, it says once, few, many or a class for expanded clones.

d_call j_call v_call clone_size cdr3_aa cdr3_nt
. TRBJ2-1 TRBV5-1 . CASSLDPEDEQFF TGCGCCAGCAGCTTGGATCCGGAGGATGAGCAGTTCTTC
. TRBJ1-1 TRBV7-2 . CASSLGGSSWEAFF TGTGCCAGCAGCTTGGGAGGTAGCTCCTGGGAAGCTTTCTTT
. TRBJ2-7 TRBV5-5 . CASSLGQGGEQYF TGTGCCAGCAGCTTGGGGCAGGGGGGCGAGCAGTACTTC
TRBD1 TRBJ1-2 TRBV7-6 . CASSQDREGANYGYTF TGTGCCAGCAGCCAGGACAGGGAAGGGGCTAACTATGGCTACACCTTC
TRBD1 TRBJ1-4 TRBV27 . CASSLGQGLGKLFF TGTGCCAGCAGTTTGGGACAGGGTCTCGGAAAACTGTTTTTT
TRBD2 TRBJ2-2 TRBV5-6 . CASSLGGGNTGELFF TGTGCCAGCAGCTTGGGCGGGGGGAACACCGGGGAGCTGTTTTTT
. TRBJ1-5 TRBV18 . CASSPAPEGSRGYSNQPQHF TGTGCCAGCTCACCTGCCCCGGAGGGTTCGAGGGGATATAGCAATCAGCCCCAGCATTTT
. TRBJ2-1 TRBV27 once CASSPGGRIYNEQFF TGTGCCAGCAGCCCCGGGGGGCGAATATACAATGAGCAGTTCTTC
TRBD1 TRBJ2-1 TRBV29-1 once CSVVDRGWNEQFF TGCAGCGTTGTGGACAGGGGGTGGAATGAGCAGTTCTTC
TRBD1 TRBJ1-6 TRBV11-2 . CASSPVWTGRNSPLHF TGTGCCAGCAGCCCAGTCTGGACAGGGCGGAATTCACCCCTCCACTTT
TRBD1 TRBJ2-7 TRBV5-6 . CASSLGGTGDTLSDEQYF TGTGCCAGCAGCCTTGGGGGGACAGGGGATACCCTATCCGACGAGCAGTACTTC
. TRBJ2-7 TRBV18 . CASSPGDVGHEQYF TGTGCCAGCTCCCCCGGAGACGTCGGCCACGAGCAGTACTTC
. TRBJ2-2 TRBV4-3 . CASSQDYPNTGELFF TGCGCCAGCAGCCAGGACTATCCGAACACCGGGGAGCTGTTTTTT
. TRBJ1-1 TRBV13 . CASSLNIWGPDGTEAFF TGTGCCAGCAGCTTAAATATCTGGGGGCCGGACGGAACTGAAGCTTTCTTT
. TRBJ2-5 TRBV10-3 . CAISEVARETQYF TGTGCCATCAGTGAGGTGGCTAGGGAGACCCAGTACTTC
. TRBJ1-1 TRBV4-1 . CASSQGLLAGNTEAFF TGCGCCAGCAGCCAAGGGTTGCTTGCGGGTAACACTGAAGCTTTCTTT
. TRBJ1-2 TRBV4-3 . CASSLVATGNYGYTF TGCGCCAGCAGCCTCGTGGCCACAGGGAATTATGGCTACACCTTC
. TRBJ1-4 TRBV9 once CASSVGRGYDEKLFF TGTGCCAGCAGCGTAGGCAGGGGATATGATGAAAAACTGTTTTTT
. TRBJ1-3 TRBV11-1 . CASSPGAGNTIYF TGTGCCAGCAGCCCTGGGGCCGGAAACACCATATATTTT
. TRBJ1-5 TRBV6-5 . CASRQYSNQPQHF TGTGCCAGCAGACAATATAGCAATCAGCCCCAGCATTTT
TRBD1 TRBJ1-6 TRBV28 few CASSPTTGGVSPLHF TGTGCCAGCAGCCCCACAACAGGGGGCGTATCACCCCTCCACTTT
. TRBJ2-5 TRBV7-6 . CASSLGGDETQYF TGTGCCAGCAGCTTAGGCGGGGATGAGACCCAGTACTTC
. TRBJ1-2 TRBV27 . CASSPWTGDYGYTF TGTGCCAGCAGTCCTTGGACGGGAGACTATGGCTACACCTTC
. TRBJ2-3 TRBV6-4 once CASSDTGSSTDTQYF TGTGCCAGCAGTGACACCGGGAGTAGCACAGATACGCAGTATTTT
. TRBJ2-6 TRBV5-4 . CASSAPLSGANVLTF TGTGCCAGCAGCGCACCACTCTCTGGGGCCAACGTCCTGACTTTC
. TRBJ1-2 TRBV19 . CASSISANYGYTF TGTGCCAGTAGTATCAGCGCGAACTATGGCTACACCTTC
. TRBJ1-3 TRBV11-2 . CASKTVRTNRSGNTIYF TGTGCCAGCAAGACTGTCCGAACGAACCGCTCTGGAAACACCATATATTTT
. TRBJ1-3 TRBV5-8 . CASSLGDTRNTIYF TGTGCCAGCAGCTTGGGGGACACCAGAAACACCATATATTTT
. TRBJ1-6 TRBV7-9 . CASTKSGIDNSPLHF TGTGCCAGCACCAAATCGGGTATCGATAATTCACCCCTCCACTTT
. TRBJ1-1 TRBV28 . CASSADWGNTEAFF TGTGCCAGCAGCGCGGACTGGGGGAACACTGAAGCTTTCTTT
TRBD2 TRBJ2-1 TRBV30 . CAWSAGLAGGRPNEQFF TGTGCCTGGAGTGCAGGACTAGCGGGGGGGCGCCCCAATGAGCAGTTCTTC
. TRBJ1-3 TRBV28 . CASSSPASGAGNTIYF TGTGCCAGCAGTTCCCCGGCGTCAGGGGCTGGAAACACCATATATTTT
TRBD2 TRBJ2-3 TRBV6-1 once CASSTPGTSGDTQYF TGTGCCAGCAGTACACCCGGGACTAGCGGGGATACGCAGTATTTT
. TRBJ1-1 TRBV11-2 . CASRSQMNTEAFF TGTGCCAGCAGGTCTCAGATGAACACTGAAGCTTTCTTT
. TRBJ2-2 TRBV5-1 . CASSLDGQGGAGELFF TGCGCCAGCAGCTTGGATGGGCAGGGAGGAGCCGGGGAGCTGTTTTTT
. TRBJ1-1 TRBV9 . CASSVVLGEENEAFF TGTGCCAGCAGCGTAGTCCTGGGGGAGGAGAATGAAGCTTTCTTT
TRBD1 TRBJ1-2 TRBV5-1 few CASSFGWSGGDYGYTF TGCGCCAGCAGCTTTGGATGGTCAGGGGGCGACTATGGCTACACCTTC
. TRBJ2-7 TRBV6-6 . CASNPGGTDSYEQYF TGTGCCAGCAACCCAGGGGGGACAGATTCCTACGAGCAGTACTTC